Detailed here is one TCR beta chain. This record comes from a study of blood T cell repertoires in COVID-19. In the study overall: Researchers got acute and convalescent COVID-19 samples from the United States, Italy and Spain.

The table came from immunoSEQ multiplex PCR; TCRdb's copy has only in-frame clones and leaves some out. The repertoire has about 220,000 clones, 82% of them found once; the top ten carry 5.2%. This CDR3 has 20 amino acids. Seattle's enrolled individuals joined amid active infection and were then monitored longitudinally. Sequenced material: peripheral blood. The genes are TRBV12-1 and TRBJ2-7; no DNA check was done on the table's D call, TRBD1. TRBV12-1 is a known pseudogene. The sequence came from a woman between 70 and 85 years old with COVID-19, enrolled during active disease. CDR3 in DNA: TGTGCCAGCAGCTGGCCGATCCGGGACAGGGGGAAAAATCTCCTCCTCGAGCAGTACTTC. This gives the protein CASSWPIRDRGKNLLLEQYF.